The rows below give T cell receptor beta chains drawn from one sample of a study of T cell repertoires in cytomegalovirus infection. MiXCR, run by TCRdb on the reads, gives a single entry per CDR3 protein. The sample includes some 700,000 distinct CDR3 sequences, 30% to 35% of them seen just once. Their antigens are not known. The sequencing here drew on cultured PBMCs, taken from culture after CMV antigen stimulation. These receptors were collected from a human donor in good health (CMV status not recorded). Some clones in this sample may be carry-over from other donors' samples. The CDR3 runs from the conserved cysteine through the conserved F or W.

TRBV19	TRBJ2-5	CASSIGQGETQYF
TRBV27	TRBJ2-2	CASSLIGTGELFF
TRBV19	TRBJ2-1	CASSMARDFNEQFF
TRBV19	TRBJ2-7	CASSMGRGAYEQYF
TRBV7-6	TRBJ1-2	CASSSGGAVGYTF
TRBV30	TRBJ2-4	CAWNQRGRAVPLAKNIQYF
TRBV4-1	TRBJ2-1	CASSQEVGGREQFF
TRBV6-1	TRBJ2-5	CASSERRRGGQETQYF
TRBV7-2	TRBJ2-7	CASSLAGALNEQYF
TRBV20-1	TRBJ2-7	CSAKDGISYEQYF
TRBV12-3/TRBV12-4	TRBJ1-1	CASSLAGGGRIAEAFF
TRBV7-2	TRBJ1-2	CASSLRRQDHGYTF
TRBV5-1	TRBJ1-1	CASSWRGQKNTEAFF
TRBV7-8	TRBJ2-1	CASSLAGTSSYNEQFF
TRBV6-1	TRBJ2-2	CASSRSTSANTGELFF
TRBV20-1	TRBJ2-7	CSATSGGPYEQYF
TRBV4-1	TRBJ1-5	CASSLRTPGNQPQHF
TRBV5-5	TRBJ2-1	CASSWVWLRNEQFF
TRBV19	TRBJ2-1	CASSINLGGIEQFF
TRBV5-4	TRBJ1-6	CASSRGGDSESPLHF
TRBV11-2	TRBJ2-7	CASSLSYTSGSSSYEQYF
TRBV7-6	TRBJ2-3	CASSPQPLSGGRADTQYF
TRBV7-8	TRBJ2-3	CASSLRTDIRRDTQYF
TRBV6-5	TRBJ1-1	CASSYSGPGSAMNTEAFF
TRBV12-5	TRBJ1-2	CASGSAWDYTF
TRBV20-1	TRBJ2-1	CSASDSGNNNEQFF
TRBV6-1	TRBJ2-3	CASRRGGGRDLNTQYF
TRBV7-2	TRBJ2-5	CASSFSARVRGGKETQYF
TRBV7-6	TRBJ2-5	CASTSHQYQETQYF
TRBV7-7	TRBJ2-1	CASRYAGTSAEIF
TRBV6-5	TRBJ1-6	CASTPFRDRRGNSPLHF
TRBV28	TRBJ2-6	CASSLYLSGANVLTF
TRBV7-9	TRBJ1-1	CASSLSLDRPNTEAFF
TRBV6-2/TRBV6-3	TRBJ2-1	CASTDRQEYNEQFF
TRBV11-2	TRBJ1-1	CASSWRLTAEAFF
TRBV2	TRBJ2-3	CASRQQGTDTQYF
TRBV29-1	TRBJ2-7	CSVEFGYGQKSYEQYF
TRBV7-2	TRBJ2-2	CATGGRIRPGELFF
TRBV5-6	TRBJ1-2	CASSLGALYGYTF
TRBV6-1	TRBJ1-2	CASRGQTGINYGYTF
TRBV6-1	TRBJ2-3	CASSAGQGAVGDTQYF
TRBV29-1	TRBJ2-5	CSVVTLGPKQETQYF
TRBV5-5	TRBJ2-1	CASSRDQSRTEQFF
TRBV19	TRBJ1-1	CASSMLGFDQNTEAFF
TRBV6-6	TRBJ2-5	CASSADRLTQETQYF
TRBV6-1	TRBJ1-2	CASGWRVDYGYTF
TRBV4-2	TRBJ2-3	CASSQEEGSSTDTQYF
TRBV12-3/TRBV12-4	TRBJ1-1	CASLGGGNTEAFF
TRBV7-9	TRBJ1-4	CASSLDRGRDEKLFF
TRBV18	TRBJ2-1	CASSPTGLAGENEQFF
TRBV7-2	TRBJ2-3	CASSFPGGSTDTQYF
TRBV7-9	TRBJ1-1	CASSPSGGTQLAFF
TRBV12-3/TRBV12-4	TRBJ2-1	CASSFKLAGDHEQFF
TRBV19	TRBJ2-5	CASSHGTGGRETQYF
TRBV18	TRBJ2-3	CASSPGGSRTDTQYF
TRBV14	TRBJ1-6	CASSQAPGGSYNSPLHF